The clone carrying this T cell receptor beta chain has a handful of counts. What it binds is not known. This record comes from a study of identical twins. TCRdb independently ran MiXCR on the 5' RACE reads; one entry per CDR3 protein. The sample has some 660,000 distinct CDR3 sequences, 8.6% seen once. V shed 4 bases and J shed 6 bases, with 18 bases lying between them. Germline V gene lookup returns CDR1 KGHDR and CDR2 SFDVKD. The CDR3 has 16 residues. General study points: Zero-insertion analyses could be partly confounded by invariant MAIT and iNKT cells. Excess twin sharing in beta out-of-frame sequences was weaker. The same donors were not followed; conclusions instead depended on cross-sectional statistical analysis.

These data also formed part of another study, on yellow fever vaccine responses in identical twins.

Sequencing used PBMCs. This clonotype was sampled from a woman aged 18 to 35 in good health. The V call is TRBV24-1, the J call TRBJ2-1; TRBD2 is a possible D gene (9 bases). The CDR3 nucleotides read TGTGCCACCAGTGACATTAGCGGGGGACAGGTCAATGAGCAGTTCTTC. Translated: CATSDISGGQVNEQFF.